Below, 27 T cell receptor beta chains from the same sample are listed, as sequenced in a study of blood T cell repertoires in COVID-19. Using immunoSEQ multiplex PCR, the repertoire was profiled, and TCRdb retains in-frame clones only, with some absent. The table includes 150,000 to 200,000 clones, about 86% detected once. The sample consisted of peripheral blood. These receptors were obtained from a woman older than 75 with acute or convalescent COVID-19.

The chain is built from TRBV6-6 and TRBJ2-3; D is perhaps TRBD2 (6 bases). Between the trimmed V and J ends, which lost 5 bases and 4 bases, there was a span of 10 bases. Germline CDR1 is MNHNY and CDR2 is SVGAGI (reference sequence). CDR3 length: 13 residues. CDR3: CASSPGVADTQYF. CDR3 in DNA: TGTGCCAGCAGTCCGGGGGTTGCAGATACGCAGTATTTT.

The chain uses TRBV4-1 and TRBJ1-3; D possibly corresponds to TRBD1 (6 bases). Germline CDR1 is MGHRA and CDR2 is YSYEKL. V was cut by 5 bases and J by 0 bases, with 11 bases left in between. The CDR3 length is 15 residues. The chain's CDR3 is CASSFGTNSGNTIYF. As DNA, the CDR3 is TGCGCCAGCAGCTTCGGGACAAACTCTGGAAACACCATATATTTT.

The chain joins TRBV19 to TRBJ2-5, with 8 positions matching TRBD2. The V gene's germline CDR1 is LNHDA and CDR2 SQIVND (reference sequence). The V gene end was trimmed by 5 bases and the J gene end by 5 bases; junction bases not matched to a gene: 10. The CDR3 sequence is 15 residues long. The CDR3 sequence is CASSPREGLRETQYF. The CDR3 DNA sequence: TGTGCCAGTAGTCCACGGGAGGGTTTGAGGGAGACCCAGTACTTC.

By sample share, this clone is large. This chain links TRBV5-6 with TRBJ1-2; D is possibly TRBD1 (6 bases). V dropped 2 bases and J dropped 8 bases, with 22 bases sitting between them. CDR1 is SGHDT and CDR2 is YYEEEE in the germline V gene. This CDR3 has 16 residues. CDR3 nucleotides: TGTGCCAGCAGCTTTGGGCGGTTTGGGGGCGACGGAGGCTACACCTTC. Its translation is CASSFGRFGGDGGYTF.

CDR3 nucleotide sequence: TGCAGCGTGGGAGAACCTTCCTACGAGCAGTACTTC. It is translated as CSVGEPSYEQYF. The chain recombines TRBV29-1 with TRBJ2-7, with D possibly being TRBD2 (5 bases). With 6 bases removed from V and 1 base from J, the gap between germline ends came to 10 bases. Germline assignment: CDR1 SQVTM and CDR2 ANQGSEA. This CDR3 contains 12 residues.

V is TRBV6-5 and J is TRBJ2-2, with TRBD1 matching over 7 bases. With 4 bases clipped from V and 4 bases from J, the junction kept 6 bases outside the gene matches. The CDR3 is made up of 15 amino acids. Germline CDR1 reads MNHEY; CDR2 reads SVGAGI. CDR3 DNA: TGTGCCAGCAGTTTACGGGACAGCCGCACCGGGGAGCTGTTTTTT. This codes for CASSLRDSRTGELFF.

Only a few counts were recorded for this clone. The chain couples TRBV7-9 to TRBJ1-2, with 9 bases fitting TRBD1. This CDR3 has 15 amino acids. The V gene end was trimmed by 1 base and the J gene end by 2 bases; junction bases not matched to a gene: 2. CDR1 is SEHNR and CDR2 is FQNEAQ in the germline V gene (reference sequence). CDR3 protein: CASSLVDRGNYGYTF. DNA for the CDR3: TGTGCCAGCAGCTTAGTCGACAGGGGGAACTATGGCTACACCTTC.

The CDR3 DNA reads as TGTGCCAGCAGCTTATGGGGCCGACGGACTAGCTCCTATAATTCACCCCTCCACTTT. The encoded protein is CASSLWGRRTSSYNSPLHF. The chain employs TRBV7-9 and TRBJ1-6; TRBD1 might be the D (5 bases). Germline V gene lookup returns CDR1 SEHNR and CDR2 FQNEAQ (reference sequence). Trimming took off 2 bases at V and 0 bases at J, with 17 bases between the two ends. This CDR3 has 19 amino acids.

J is TRBJ2-2 and V is TRBV28; D is unclear. V was shortened by 6 bases and J by 4 bases, with 15 bases between the two germline ends. Germline V gene data show CDR1 as MDHEN and CDR2 as SYDVKM. The CDR3 totals 15 residues. The CDR3 DNA is TGTGCCAGCAGGATCAGACAAGGTGGCACCGGGGAGCTGTTTTTT. This sequence encodes CASRIRQGGTGELFF.

This chain uses TRBV19 with TRBJ1-1; D may be TRBD1 (5 bases). V lost 3 bases and J 10 bases, leaving 12 bases between the germline ends. Germline V CDR1 and CDR2: LNHDA, SQIVND (reference sequence). The CDR3 is made up of 12 amino acids. CDR3 sequence (DNA): TGTGCCAGTAGTATGCCCCCCGGGGGAGCTTTCTTT. This translates into CASSMPPGGAFF.

The DNA for the CDR3 is TGTGCCAGCAGCAAACCCGACAGGGAGTACACTGAAGCTTTCTTT. This translates into CASSKPDREYTEAFF. The V gene is TRBV21-1, the J gene TRBJ1-1; the table's TRBD1 call for D was not verified on the DNA. TRBV21-1 is flagged as a pseudogene. There are 15 residues in the CDR3.

The chain is built from TRBV9 and TRBJ2-1, with 11 bases matching TRBD2. The junction had 15 bases not matched to a gene; V was cut back by 0 bases and J by 4 bases. This CDR3 has 20 amino acids. Germline assignment: CDR1 SGDLS and CDR2 YYNGEE. CDR3 region: CASSVGPLVTSGVGYNEQFF. The CDR3 coding sequence is TGTGCCAGCAGCGTAGGTCCGCTTGTGACTAGCGGGGTGGGGTACAATGAGCAGTTCTTC.

The rearrangement uses TRBV5-1 and TRBJ2-1, with a tentative D call TRBD1 (6 bases). V was cut by 5 bases and J by 0 bases, with 12 bases left in between. The germline V gene encodes CDR1 SGHRS and CDR2 YFSETQ. This CDR3 region has 15 residues. This CDR3 is CASSDQGSSYNEQFF. As DNA, the CDR3 is TGCGCCAGCAGTGATCAGGGGAGCTCCTACAATGAGCAGTTCTTC.

The chain combines TRBV4-2 with TRBJ1-4, with 8 positions matching TRBD1. This CDR3 has 15 residues. Per the germline V gene, CDR1 is LGHNA and CDR2 is YNFKEQ. V shed 4 bases, J shed 8 bases, and the junction held 9 bases outside the gene matches. The CDR3, as DNA: TGTGCCAGCAGCCTTCAGACAGGGGTGAGGGAAAAACTGTTTTTT. This gives the protein CASSLQTGVREKLFF.

This clone was recorded a few times. The rearrangement uses TRBV6-1 and TRBJ1-5, with 9 bases aligning to TRBD1. The germline gives CDR1 MNHNS, CDR2 SASEGT. The CDR3 is made up of 15 amino acids. V was clipped by 1 base and J by 2 bases; unmatched bases: 0. CDR3 protein: CASSEGTGGNQPQHF. DNA for the CDR3: TGTGCCAGCAGTGAAGGGACAGGGGGCAATCAGCCCCAGCATTTT.

The rearrangement uses TRBV5-1 and TRBJ2-1, with TRBD2 matching 10 bases. CDR3 length: 15 residues. Trimming cost V 0 bases and J 6 bases; bases outside gene matches: 3. CDR1 is SGHRS and CDR2 is YFSETQ in the germline V gene. As DNA, the CDR3 is TGCGCCAGCAGCTTGGCTAGCGGGAGTAGCAATGAGCAGTTCTTC. Amino acids: CASSLASGSSNEQFF.

The chain uses TRBV19 and TRBJ1-3; unclear D gene. V lost 3 bases and J 4 bases, leaving 16 bases between the germline ends. Per germline, CDR1 LNHDA and CDR2 SQIVND (reference sequence). The CDR3 is 16 residues long. CDR3 sequence reads: CASSIGRPPEGNTIYF. The CDR3 nucleotides read TGTGCCAGTAGTATCGGCCGGCCGCCGGAGGGAAACACCATATATTTT.

The chain employs TRBV28 and TRBJ1-5; unclear D gene. The V and J ends lost 7 bases and 6 bases respectively, with 16 bases between them. Germline V gene sequence: CDR1 MDHEN, CDR2 SYDVKM. The CDR3 has 14 amino acids. DNA for the CDR3: TGTGCCAGCATCCCAGGCTATACGTTTCAGCCCCAGCATTTT. As protein: CASIPGYTFQPQHF.

The rearrangement joins TRBV6-1 to TRBJ1-2; D is uncertain. Trimming took off 0 bases at V and 5 bases at J, with 13 bases between the two ends. Germline V gene data show CDR1 as MNHNS and CDR2 as SASEGT. The CDR3 runs 15 residues. The CDR3 spells CASSEAPGPQYGYTF. The CDR3 nucleotides read TGTGCCAGCAGTGAAGCGCCAGGCCCCCAATATGGCTACACCTTC.

V gene TRBV7-6 combines with J gene TRBJ2-2; 9 positions match TRBD2. Germline CDR1 and CDR2: SGHVS and FNYEAQ. The trim removed 6 bases at V and 5 bases at J, leaving 10 bases unmatched. The CDR3 is made up of 16 amino acids. The CDR3 protein is CASRKAGLAGTGELFF. CDR3 nucleotides: TGTGCCAGCAGAAAAGCGGGGCTAGCGGGAACCGGGGAGCTGTTTTTT.

The rearrangement uses TRBV19 and TRBJ2-1; possible D gene TRBD2, 5 bases. Germline-derived CDR1 and CDR2 are LNHDA and SQIVND (reference sequence). Trimming removed 6 bases at V and 5 bases at J, with 20 bases between. CDR3 length equals 16 residues. CDR3 sequence reads: CASRPNVAGKNNEQFF. The CDR3 DNA is TGTGCCAGTAGGCCCAATGTGGCGGGCAAAAACAATGAGCAGTTCTTC.

This chain joins TRBV11-2 and TRBJ1-1; 10 bases agree with TRBD1. This CDR3 region has 15 residues. J was trimmed by 5 bases and V by 5 bases; bases with no gene match: 8. Germline CDR1 SGHAT, CDR2 FQNNGV. DNA for the CDR3: TGTGCCAGCAGCACATGGGACAGGGGAGGAACTGAAGCTTTCTTT. Translation: CASSTWDRGGTEAFF.

The V and J genes are TRBV4-2 and TRBJ2-7; 15 bases align to TRBD2. Germline V lookup: CDR1 LGHNA, CDR2 YNFKEQ. J lost 8 bases, V lost 4 bases, and 9 bases had no gene match. The CDR3 covers 16 residues. The CDR3 region is CASSPGLAGGLGKQYF. The DNA of the CDR3 is TGTGCCAGCAGCCCGGGACTAGCGGGGGGACTGGGGAAGCAGTACTTC.

The J gene is TRBJ1-6, the V gene TRBV7-2; D is undetermined. V lost 5 bases and J lost 7, with 15 bases in between. The germline V gene has CDR1 SGHTA and CDR2 FQGNSA. This CDR3 has 15 amino acids. CDR3 coding DNA: TGTGCCAGCAGCAAAGACGGGATTGGGAATTCACCCCTCCACTTT. It yields the protein CASSKDGIGNSPLHF.

The gene calls are TRBV19 and TRBJ1-2; 8 bases fit TRBD1. The CDR3 runs to 14 residues. The J segment lost 4 bases and the V segment lost 6 bases, leaving 7 bases of the junction unmatched. CDR1 and CDR2 (germline): LNHDA, SQIVND (reference sequence). The CDR3, as DNA: TGTGCCAGTAGCCGACAGGGGTCCTCCTATGGCTACACCTTC. It yields the protein CASSRQGSSYGYTF.

This chain uses TRBV6-5 with TRBJ1-2; perhaps TRBD1 as D (5 bases). Germline V CDR1 and CDR2: MNHEY, SVGAGI. Trimming shortened V by 8 bases and J by 5 bases, and 12 bases separated the two germline ends. The CDR3 is 12 amino acids. Here the CDR3 reads CASSREGYGYTF. DNA of the CDR3: TGTGCCAGCTCGAGGGAGGGGTATGGCTACACCTTC.

The chain employs TRBV7-8 and TRBJ2-5; 12 bases fit TRBD2. The CDR3 contains 18 residues. V was clipped by 1 base and J by 4 bases; unmatched bases: 10. Looked up from germline, CDR1 is SGHVS and CDR2 is FQNEAQ. Written as DNA, the CDR3 is TGTGCCAGCAGCTTAGGGCGACTAGCGGGAGATGTAGGAGAGACCCAGTACTTC. Protein sequence: CASSLGRLAGDVGETQYF.